This T cell receptor (beta chain) derives from a study of tumor-infiltrating lymphocytes in primary liver carcinoma. DNA and RNA were both co-extracted from 20-30 mg of bulk tissue that had not been sorted. Tumor samples each held over 75% viable tumor cells. Making TCR beta cDNA involved around 500 ng total RNA and a constant-region primer. Three rounds of nested multiplex PCR with slightly modified ARM-PCR produced TCR beta libraries. The study ran its first two PCR rounds for around 10 cycles each, using TRBV1-TRBV30 forward primers and a C-beta reverse primer. One entry per CDR3 protein, called by TCRdb with MiXCR from the multiplex PCR reads. Of 150,000 to 200,000 distinct CDR3 sequences in the sample, around four fifths were seen once. This CDR3 region has 15 residues. V lost 8 bases to trimming and J lost 3 bases, with 20 bases between them.

The sequence derives from a man aged 40-49 years with primary liver carcinoma and hepatitis B virus infection. The rearrangement joins TRBV12-3 or TRBV12-4 to TRBJ2-7, with D tentatively TRBD2 (5 bases). The sequenced sample was tumor tissue from primary liver carcinoma. DNA for the CDR3: TGTGCCAGCCCCGATAGTACTAGTGGGATCTACGAGCAGTACTTC. This sequence encodes CASPDSTSGIYEQYF.